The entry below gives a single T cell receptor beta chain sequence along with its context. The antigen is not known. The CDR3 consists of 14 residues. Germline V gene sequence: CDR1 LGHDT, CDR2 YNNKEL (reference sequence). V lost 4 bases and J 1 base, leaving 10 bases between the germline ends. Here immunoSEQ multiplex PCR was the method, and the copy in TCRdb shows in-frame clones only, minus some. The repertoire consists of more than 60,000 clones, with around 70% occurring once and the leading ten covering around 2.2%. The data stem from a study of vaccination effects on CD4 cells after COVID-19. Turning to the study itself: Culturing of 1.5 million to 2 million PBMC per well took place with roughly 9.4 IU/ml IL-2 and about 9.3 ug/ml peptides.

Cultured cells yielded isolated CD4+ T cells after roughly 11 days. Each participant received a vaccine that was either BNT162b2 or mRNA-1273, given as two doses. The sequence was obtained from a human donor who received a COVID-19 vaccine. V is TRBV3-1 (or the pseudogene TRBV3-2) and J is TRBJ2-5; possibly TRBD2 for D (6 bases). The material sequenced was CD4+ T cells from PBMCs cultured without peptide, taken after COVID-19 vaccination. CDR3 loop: CASSPRDGQETQYF. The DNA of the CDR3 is TGTGCCAGCAGCCCGCGGGACGGCCAAGAGACCCAGTACTTC.